A single sample is the source of the 31 T cell receptor beta chains below, sequenced in a study of cytotoxic CD8 clonotypes in ibrutinib-treated CLL. The method was immunoSEQ multiplex PCR; TCRdb's version includes in-frame clones alone and lacks a portion of them. The table lists some 120,000 clones, around 80% of them singletons, with approximately 3.5% in the top ten. Sequencing used PBMCs, obtained after 24 months of ibrutinib treatment. These receptors all come from a human donor with chronic lymphocytic leukemia.

V and J are TRBV18 and TRBJ2-7; 8 nucleotides agree with TRBD1. V lost 2 bases to trimming and J lost 5 bases; unmatched junction nucleotides: 2. The CDR3 is made up of 13 amino acids. From germline, CDR1 is KGHSH and CDR2 LQKENI. DNA of the CDR3: TGTGCCAGCTCACCAGACAGGGGCCACGAGCAGTACTTC. Protein sequence: CASSPDRGHEQYF. The whole variable domain, remainder taken from reference TRBV18 and TRBJ2-7, is NAGVMQNPRHLVRRRGQEARLRCSPMKGHSHVYWYRQLPEEGLKFMVYLQKENIIDESGMPKERFSAEFPKEGPSILRIQQVVRGDSAAYFCASSPDRGHEQYFGPGTRLTVT.

This clone was recorded once. V and J are TRBV10-1 and TRBJ2-1; unclear D gene. The CDR3 has 15 amino acids. CDR1 WNHNN and CDR2 SYGVQD come from the germline V gene (reference sequence). V gave up 8 bases and J gave up 2 bases, with 16 bases separating them. The CDR3 sequence is CASAAAGPTYNEQFF. Here the CDR3 DNA reads TGCGCCAGCGCCGCGGCCGGGCCCACCTACAATGAGCAGTTCTTC.

The chain joins TRBV6-5 to TRBJ1-2, with D possibly being TRBD1 (5 bases). Germline loops: CDR1 MNHEY, CDR2 SVGAGI. CDR3 length: 13 amino acids. With 6 bases removed from V and 2 bases from J, the gap between germline ends came to 10 bases. CDR3 sequence: CASRPQGNYGYTF. CDR3 nucleotides: TGTGCCAGCAGGCCCCAGGGAAACTATGGCTACACCTTC.

The rearrangement joins TRBV5-4 to TRBJ1-5; D uncertain. The CDR3 totals 15 residues. With 0 bases removed from V and 4 bases from J, the gap between germline ends came to 11 bases. In germline, CDR1 is SGHNT, CDR2 YYREEE (reference sequence). CDR3 bases: TGTGCCAGCAGCTTGGACAGAGACCCTAATCAGCCCCAGCATTTT. This codes for CASSLDRDPNQPQHF.

This clone appeared once. CDR3 residues: CASRWQGGQETQYF. The CDR3 nucleotides are TGTGCCAGCCGGTGGCAGGGGGGTCAAGAGACCCAGTACTTC. V is TRBV6-1 and J is TRBJ2-5, with D possibly TRBD1 on 7 matching bases. This CDR3 spans 14 amino acids. Trimming left V 8 bases short and J 2 bases short, with 15 bases between. Per germline, CDR1 MNHNS and CDR2 SASEGT.

The chain uses TRBV7-2 and TRBJ2-5, with TRBD1 identical over 7 bases. J gave up 6 bases and V 3 bases, and 4 bases lay outside the gene matches. Germline V gene lookup returns CDR1 SGHTA and CDR2 FQGNSA. The CDR3 runs 13 residues. CDR3 residues: CASSFTGVKTQYF. The CDR3 nucleotides are TGTGCCAGCAGCTTTACAGGGGTAAAGACCCAGTACTTC.

The chain joins TRBV29-1 to TRBJ1-2; 7 bases are a match to TRBD1. In germline, CDR1 is SQVTM, CDR2 ANQGSEA. Germline trimming cut 7 bases from V and 5 bases from J; bases unmatched to any gene: 10. CDR3 length equals 13 residues. CDR3 in amino acids: CSAVGQGGYGYTF. The CDR3 DNA reads TGCAGCGCCGTGGGGCAGGGGGGGTATGGCTACACCTTC.

The CDR3 sequence is CARTRDENTEAFF. DNA for the CDR3: TGTGCCAGAACGCGGGATGAGAACACTGAAGCTTTCTTT. The chain employs TRBV5-3 and TRBJ1-1; D ambiguous. TRBV5-3 is an ORF for which the function is uncertain. This CDR3 has 13 residues. Trimming removed 6 bases at V and 1 base at J, with 10 bases between.

This chain connects TRBV25-1 to TRBJ2-7; 8 positions agree with TRBD1. The V gene end was trimmed by 6 bases and the J gene end by 2 bases; junction bases not matched to a gene: 3. The CDR3 is made up of 13 amino acids. Germline loops: CDR1 MGHDK, CDR2 SYGVNS. Here the CDR3 reads CASRDRVTYEQYF. DNA for the CDR3: TGTGCCAGCAGGGACAGGGTCACCTACGAGCAGTACTTC.

The V gene is TRBV6-5, the J gene TRBJ2-1; the match to TRBD2 covers 7 bases. Germline V gene data show CDR1 as MNHEY and CDR2 as SVGAGI. The CDR3 has 15 amino acids. With V trimmed by 4 bases and J by 6 bases, 9 bases remained unmatched. CDR3 amino acids: CASSWELARGNEQFF. The CDR3 region has the DNA TGTGCCAGCAGTTGGGAACTAGCGAGGGGCAATGAGCAGTTCTTC.

This sequence joins TRBV29-1 and TRBJ1-2; no reliable D call. Looked up from germline, CDR1 is SQVTM and CDR2 is ANQGSEA. Trimming stripped 4 bases from V and 8 bases from J, with 8 bases between. This CDR3 is built from 10 residues. CDR3 protein: CSVADRGYTF. The DNA for the CDR3 is TGCAGCGTTGCGGACCGAGGCTACACCTTC.

Here the CDR3 DNA reads TGTGCCAGCAGCGTAGAAGGAGGGCCGAAAGAGACCCAGTACTTC. Translation gives CASSVEGGPKETQYF. The chain combines TRBV9 with TRBJ2-5; D perhaps matches TRBD2 (6 bases). CDR3 size: 15 residues. Germline loops: CDR1 SGDLS, CDR2 YYNGEE. The ends were cut back, 0 bases at V and 3 bases at J, with 12 bases in the middle.

J is TRBJ1-5 and V is TRBV18, with no clear D. There are 13 residues in the CDR3. V shed 6 bases and J shed 5 bases, with 11 bases lying between them. The germline gives CDR1 KGHSH, CDR2 LQKENI. The CDR3 DNA is TGTGCCAGCTCGCTCAGCCAGGATCAGCCCCAGCATTTT. Protein product: CASSLSQDQPQHF.

This sequence joins TRBV7-7 and TRBJ2-5, with D possibly being TRBD2 (6 bases). Germline CDR1 reads SSHAT; CDR2 reads FNYEAQ (reference sequence). CDR3 length equals 16 residues. Trimming removed 5 bases at V and 4 bases at J, with 20 bases between. As DNA, the CDR3 is TGTGCCAGCAGCCAAGGGGCCGGAGGGATCGGAGAGACCCAGTACTTC. It specifies CASSQGAGGIGETQYF.

V and J are TRBV6-5 and TRBJ1-2, with D possibly TRBD1 on 6 matching bases. The CDR3 consists of 14 residues. The V end lost 2 bases, the J end lost 5 bases, and 12 bases lay between the germline ends. Germline loops: CDR1 MNHEY, CDR2 SVGAGI. CDR3 loop: CASSYGSGQYGYTF. The CDR3 DNA sequence: TGTGCCAGCAGTTACGGGTCTGGACAGTATGGCTACACCTTC.

The CDR3: CASSSSGGQNTGELFF. In nucleotides, the CDR3 is TGTGCCAGCAGCTCTAGCGGGGGCCAGAACACCGGGGAGCTGTTTTTT. The chain carries TRBV5-5 and TRBJ2-2, with 10 bases matching TRBD2. The CDR3 loop spans 16 amino acids. Germline CDR1 is SGHKS and CDR2 is YYEKEE (reference sequence). V shed 3 bases and J 1 base; nucleotides not matched to a gene: 3.

In its sample, this clone was seen once. The chain combines TRBV11-2 with TRBJ2-5; D unclear. V gave up 3 bases and J gave up 4 bases, with 9 bases separating them. The germline gives CDR1 SGHAT, CDR2 FQNNGV. The CDR3 sequence is 13 residues long. The CDR3 loop reads CASSFGVRETQYF. The CDR3 bases are TGTGCCAGCAGCTTTGGGGTTCGAGAGACCCAGTACTTC.

V usage is TRBV5-6 and J usage is TRBJ1-4, with 8 bases lining up with TRBD1. Germline-derived CDR1 and CDR2 are SGHDT and YYEEEE. V gave up 3 bases and J gave up 6 bases; unmatched junction bases: 4. The CDR3 spans 14 residues. CDR3 nucleotide sequence: TGTGCCAGCAGCTCTGGGACAGGAGATGAAAAACTGTTTTTT. Amino acid sequence: CASSSGTGDEKLFF. Together with reference TRBV5-6 and TRBJ1-4, the CDR3 gives the full variable domain: DAGVTQSPTHLIKTRGQQVTLRCSPKSGHDTVSWYQQALGQGPQFIFQYYEEEERQRGNFPDRFSGHQFPNYSSELNVNALLLGDSALYLCASSSGTGDEKLFFGSGTQLSVL.

The chain couples TRBV18 to TRBJ2-3, with unresolved D. Trimming shortened V by 5 bases and J by 1 base, and 10 bases separated the two germline ends. The germline V gene has CDR1 KGHSH and CDR2 LQKENI. This CDR3 is built from 14 residues. The CDR3 reads CASSAYQRTDTQYF. The CDR3 DNA reads TGTGCCAGCTCAGCGTACCAGCGCACAGATACGCAGTATTTT.

The V gene is TRBV5-3, the J gene TRBJ1-5; a possible D gene is TRBD1 (6 bases). TRBV5-3 is filed as an ORF, its function uncertain. Trimming took off 4 bases at V and 0 bases at J, with 8 bases between the two ends. The CDR3 consists of 14 residues. This CDR3 is CARSDRYSNQPQHF. In DNA form, the CDR3 reads TGTGCCAGAAGCGACAGGTATAGCAATCAGCCCCAGCATTTT.

The chain couples TRBV6-5 to TRBJ1-6; D is unresolved. CDR3 size: 16 residues. V dropped 4 bases and J dropped 3 bases, with 13 bases sitting between them. From germline, CDR1 is MNHEY and CDR2 SVGAGI. The CDR3 here is CASSSGTRVYNSPLHF. The CDR3 nucleotides read TGTGCCAGCAGTTCCGGAACCCGGGTCTATAATTCACCCCTCCACTTT.

The chain joins TRBV11-3 to TRBJ2-3, with D possibly matching TRBD2 (5 bases). CDR3 length equals 15 residues. Looked up from germline, CDR1 is SGHNT and CDR2 is YENEEA. V was clipped by 0 bases and J by 6 bases, with 13 bases between them. Here the CDR3 DNA reads TGTGCCAGCAGCTTAGAGGCAGGACGAGGGGATACGCAGTATTTT. Translation: CASSLEAGRGDTQYF.

Only one count was recorded for this clone. This rearrangement joins TRBV2 to TRBJ1-2; 9 bases agree with TRBD1. Germline V lookup: CDR1 SNHLY, CDR2 FYNNEI. The CDR3 spans 13 residues. Losses at the gene ends were 6 bases for V and 6 bases for J; bases not matched to a gene: 5. The CDR3 DNA reads as TGTGCCAGCAGGGGGGACAGGGTCAATGGCTACACCTTC. Translating it yields CASRGDRVNGYTF.

This chain uses TRBV2 with TRBJ2-3, with TRBD2 matching over 10 bases. CDR1 SNHLY and CDR2 FYNNEI come from the germline V gene. Trimming took 9 bases from V and 1 from J; bases not matched to a gene: 10. This CDR3 contains 16 residues. The CDR3 protein is CASIISGGLRTDTQYF. CDR3 in DNA: TGTGCCAGTATCATTAGCGGGGGGCTTCGCACAGATACGCAGTATTTT. Variable domain in full (rest from reference TRBV2 and TRBJ2-3): EPEVTQTPSHQVTQMGQEVILRCVPISNHLYFYWYRQILGQKVEFLVSFYNNEISEKSEIFDDQFSVERPDGSNFTLKIRSTKLEDSAMYFCASIISGGLRTDTQYFGPGTRLTVL.

The V call is TRBV5-8, the J call TRBJ1-5; TRBD1 matches at 7 bases. Germline CDR1 reads SGHTS; CDR2 reads YDEGEE. The V and J ends lost 0 bases and 2 bases, in that order; junction bases with no gene match: 8. The CDR3 spans 17 residues. The chain's CDR3 is CASSLGVQGNGNQPQHF. CDR3 sequence (DNA): TGTGCCAGCAGCTTGGGGGTACAGGGGAATGGCAATCAGCCCCAGCATTTT.

This clone was observed a few times. The V gene is TRBV2, the J gene TRBJ1-2; D is undetermined. The CDR3 spans 12 residues. Germline CDR1 reads SNHLY; CDR2 reads FYNNEI. V lost 6 bases, J lost 7 bases, and 12 bases lay in between. The CDR3 coding sequence is TGTGCCAGCAGCTACTCTGCGGCTGGCTACACCTTC. It is translated as CASSYSAAGYTF.

The chain carries TRBV11-1 and TRBJ2-3; possibly TRBD2 for D (6 bases). The CDR3 sequence is 17 residues long. V lost 4 bases and J lost 0, with 17 bases in between. CDR1 SGHAT and CDR2 FQDESV come from the germline V gene (reference sequence). CDR3 DNA sequence: TGTGCCAGCAGCTCCCAAGGGTCAGGGACTAGCACAGATACGCAGTATTTT. It codes for CASSSQGSGTSTDTQYF. Complete variable domain (other parts from reference TRBV11-1 and TRBJ2-3): EAEVAQSPRYKITEKSQAVAFWCDPISGHATLYWYRQILGQGPELLVQFQDESVVDDSQLPKDRFSAERLKGVDSTLKIQPAELGDSAMYLCASSSQGSGTSTDTQYFGPGTRLTVL.

V and J are TRBV30 and TRBJ1-1; 7 positions agree with TRBD1. Germline V gene data show CDR1 as GTSNPN and CDR2 as SVGIG (reference sequence). V lost 0 bases, J lost 2 bases, and 9 bases stayed unmatched. The CDR3 has 16 residues. The CDR3 region is CAWSVRSGQTNTEAFF. DNA of the CDR3: TGTGCCTGGAGTGTAAGGTCGGGACAGACCAACACTGAAGCTTTCTTT.

The J gene is TRBJ1-6, the V gene TRBV11-2; possible D gene TRBD1, 5 bases. The CDR3 covers 14 residues. V was cut by 3 bases and J by 6 bases, with 9 bases left in between. In germline, CDR1 is SGHAT, CDR2 FQNNGV. As DNA, the CDR3 is TGTGCCAGCAGCTTCGACAGTAGTAATTCACCCCTCCACTTT. It encodes CASSFDSSNSPLHF.

The rearrangement links TRBV5-1 to TRBJ1-6, with TRBD1 matching over 8 bases. Per the germline V gene, CDR1 is SGHRS and CDR2 is YFSETQ. Trimming at V came to 4 bases and at J to 5 bases, leaving 5 bases not matched to a gene. This CDR3 comprises 15 residues. The CDR3 bases are TGCGCCAGCAGCATTACAGGGGGGGATAATTCACCCCTCCACTTT. Translating it yields CASSITGGDNSPLHF. Drawing the rest from reference TRBV5-1 and TRBJ1-6, the complete variable domain is KAGVTQTPRYLIKTRGQQVTLSCSPISGHRSVSWYQQTPGQGLQFLFEYFSETQRNKGNFPGRFSGRQFSNSRSEMNVSTLELGDSALYLCASSITGGDNSPLHFGNGTRLTVT.

The rearrangement joins TRBV5-1 to TRBJ2-2, with 7 bases matching TRBD2. Per the germline V gene, CDR1 is SGHRS and CDR2 is YFSETQ. The CDR3 loop spans 15 amino acids. V gave up 3 bases and J gave up 6 bases; unmatched junction bases: 8. The CDR3 loop is CASSSRLADPGELFF. In DNA, the CDR3 is TGCGCCAGCAGCTCCAGACTAGCAGATCCCGGGGAGCTGTTTTTT.